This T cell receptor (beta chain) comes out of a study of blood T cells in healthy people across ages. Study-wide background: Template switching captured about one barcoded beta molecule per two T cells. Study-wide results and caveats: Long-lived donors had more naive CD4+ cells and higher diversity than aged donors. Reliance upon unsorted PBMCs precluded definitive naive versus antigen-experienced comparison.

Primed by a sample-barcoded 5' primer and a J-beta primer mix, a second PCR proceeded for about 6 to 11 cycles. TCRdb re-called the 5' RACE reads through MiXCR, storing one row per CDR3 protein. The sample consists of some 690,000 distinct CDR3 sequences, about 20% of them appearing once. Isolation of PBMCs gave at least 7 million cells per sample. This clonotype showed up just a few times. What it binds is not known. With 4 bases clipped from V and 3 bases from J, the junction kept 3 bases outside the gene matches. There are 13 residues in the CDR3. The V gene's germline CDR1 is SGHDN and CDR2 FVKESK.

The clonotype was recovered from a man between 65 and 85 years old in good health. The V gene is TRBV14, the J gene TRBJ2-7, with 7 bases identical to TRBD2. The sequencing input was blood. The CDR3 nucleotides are TGTGCCAGCAGCCTGGGACTACACTACGAGCAGTACTTC. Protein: CASSLGLHYEQYF.